This is a list of T cell receptor beta chains from one sample in a study of blood T cell repertoires in COVID-19. Data came from immunoSEQ multiplex PCR; TCRdb stores just in-frame clones and leaves some out. Here the sample spans 330,000 or so clones, roughly 90% being singletons. Sequenced input: PBMCs or T cells enriched from blood (not recorded which). The origin of the receptors is a woman aged 25-40 years who had been exposed to COVID-19. Both conserved end residues are part of each CDR3. D genes are given only for firm matches. Clone size is stated in some rows and not others, as once, few, many or a class when expanded.

size: -
V: TRBV7-9
J: TRBJ2-1
D: -
CDR3: CASSLDWSEQFF
DNA: TGTGCCAGCAGCTTAGATTGGAGCGAGCAGTTCTTC

size: -
V: TRBV27
J: TRBJ1-6
D: TRBD1
CDR3: CASSLSGGNSPLHF
DNA: TGTGCCAGCAGTTTATCAGGGGGCAATTCACCCCTCCACTTT

size: -
V: TRBV10-1
J: TRBJ1-1
D: -
CDR3: CASSVRVAEAFF
DNA: TGCGCCAGCAGTGTCAGGGTCGCTGAAGCTTTCTTT

size: -
V: TRBV13
J: TRBJ2-1
D: TRBD2
CDR3: CASSLARLAGYNEQFF
DNA: TGTGCCAGCAGCCTAGCTCGACTAGCGGGTTACAATGAGCAGTTCTTC

size: -
V: TRBV24-1
J: TRBJ2-7
D: -
CDR3: CATSDTQGGYEQYF
DNA: TGTGCCACCAGTGACACGCAAGGGGGATACGAGCAGTACTTC

size: -
V: TRBV5-4
J: TRBJ2-1
D: TRBD2
CDR3: CASSLFASGRNNEQFF
DNA: TGTGCCAGCAGCTTGTTCGCTAGCGGGAGAAACAATGAGCAGTTCTTC

size: -
V: TRBV9
J: TRBJ2-2
D: -
CDR3: CASSVAGGPNTGELFF
DNA: TGTGCCAGCAGCGTAGCGGGGGGCCCAAACACCGGGGAGCTGTTTTTT

size: -
V: TRBV7-3
J: TRBJ2-3
D: -
CDR3: CASSLEGSTDTQYF
DNA: TGTGCCAGCAGCTTAGAGGGAAGCACAGATACGCAGTATTTT

size: -
V: TRBV11-3
J: TRBJ1-5
D: -
CDR3: CASSFGGDQPQHF
DNA: TGTGCCAGCAGCTTCGGCGGAGATCAGCCCCAGCATTTT

size: -
V: TRBV5-6
J: TRBJ1-1
D: TRBD1
CDR3: CASSLWTGGVAFF
DNA: TGTGCCAGCAGCTTGTGGACAGGGGGGGTAGCTTTCTTT

size: -
V: TRBV11-1
J: TRBJ2-1
D: TRBD2
CDR3: CASSVSGGGYNEQFF
DNA: TGTGCCAGCAGCGTTAGCGGGGGAGGGTACAATGAGCAGTTCTTC

size: -
V: TRBV27
J: TRBJ1-6
D: -
CDR3: CASSLGRTNSPLHF
DNA: TGTGCCAGCAGTTTAGGGAGGACTAATTCACCCCTCCACTTT

size: -
V: TRBV7-3
J: TRBJ1-2
D: -
CDR3: CASSLGPRTDYGYTF
DNA: TGTGCCAGCAGCTTGGGGCCCCGCACAGATTATGGCTACACCTTC

size: -
V: TRBV7-6
J: TRBJ2-1
D: -
CDR3: CASSLALALSSYNEQFF
DNA: TGTGCCAGCAGCTTAGCGCTAGCGCTGAGCTCCTACAATGAGCAGTTCTTC

size: -
V: TRBV19
J: TRBJ2-5
D: -
CDR3: CASSIARETQYF
DNA: TGTGCCAGTAGTATAGCCCGGGAGACCCAGTACTTC

size: -
V: TRBV5-1
J: TRBJ1-1
D: TRBD1
CDR3: CASSLGLPVGQGTEAFF
DNA: TGCGCCAGCAGCTTGGGACTACCGGTGGGACAGGGGACTGAAGCTTTCTTT

size: -
V: TRBV6-5
J: TRBJ2-7
D: -
CDR3: CASSLGQGRSYEQYF
DNA: TGTGCCAGCAGTCTCGGGCAGGGGAGATCCTACGAGCAGTACTTC

size: -
V: TRBV11-2
J: TRBJ2-2
D: TRBD1
CDR3: CASSLRTSGQGWTGELFF
DNA: TGTGCCAGCAGCTTACGGACCTCCGGACAGGGTTGGACCGGGGAGCTGTTTTTT

size: -
V: TRBV3-1/TRBV3-2
J: TRBJ2-7
D: TRBD1
CDR3: CASSPQGSAVVHEQYF
DNA: TGTGCCAGCAGCCCACAGGGGTCTGCTGTCGTCCACGAGCAGTACTTC

size: -
V: TRBV5-1
J: TRBJ1-2
D: TRBD1
CDR3: CASSLAKGQGAYGYTF
DNA: TGCGCCAGCAGCTTGGCCAAGGGACAGGGGGCTTATGGCTACACCTTC

size: once
V: TRBV12-5
J: TRBJ2-5
D: TRBD1
CDR3: CASSGTGGLETQYF
DNA: TGTGCTAGCTCCGGGACAGGGGGATTAGAGACCCAGTACTTC

size: -
V: TRBV4-1
J: TRBJ1-1
D: -
CDR3: CASSQDRGVTEAFF
DNA: TGCGCCAGCAGCCAAGATCGGGGGGTGACTGAAGCTTTCTTT

size: -
V: TRBV7-3
J: TRBJ2-5
D: -
CDR3: CASSLGGLLETQYF
DNA: TGTGCCAGCAGCTTAGGCGGGTTGTTGGAGACCCAGTACTTC

size: -
V: TRBV6-1
J: TRBJ1-5
D: TRBD1
CDR3: CASSERGHQPQHF
DNA: TGTGCCAGCAGTGAAAGGGGGCATCAGCCCCAGCATTTT

size: once
V: TRBV5-6
J: TRBJ1-6
D: -
CDR3: CASRAQRAYNSPLHF
DNA: TGTGCCAGCAGGGCCCAGAGGGCCTATAATTCACCCCTCCACTTT

size: -
V: TRBV5-6
J: TRBJ2-7
D: TRBD2
CDR3: CASSSVDGAVTSGRATQYF
DNA: TGTGCCAGCAGCTCTGTGGACGGTGCTGTGACTAGCGGGAGGGCCACGCAGTACTTC

size: -
V: TRBV15
J: TRBJ2-7
D: TRBD1
CDR3: CATSSHSGQSSYEQYF
DNA: TGTGCCACCAGCAGCCACTCGGGACAGAGCTCCTACGAGCAGTACTTC

size: -
V: TRBV5-1
J: TRBJ1-1
D: TRBD1
CDR3: CASSPSQGAMNTEAFF
DNA: TGCGCCAGCAGCCCCTCCCAGGGGGCCATGAACACTGAAGCTTTCTTT

size: once
V: TRBV3-1/TRBV3-2
J: TRBJ2-1
D: TRBD2
CDR3: CASSQGTSVFDEQFF
DNA: TGTGCCAGCAGCCAAGGGACTAGCGTTTTCGATGAGCAGTTCTTC

size: -
V: TRBV7-3
J: TRBJ2-5
D: -
CDR3: CASSPGYPKETQYF
DNA: TGTGCCAGCAGCCCCGGGTACCCTAAAGAGACCCAGTACTTC

size: -
V: TRBV11-2
J: TRBJ1-1
D: TRBD1
CDR3: CASRNPGQGSAFF
DNA: TGTGCCAGCAGGAACCCGGGACAGGGCTCTGCTTTCTTT

size: -
V: TRBV29-1
J: TRBJ2-2
D: TRBD1
CDR3: CSVDRGQTGELFF
DNA: TGCAGCGTTGACAGGGGACAGACCGGGGAGCTGTTTTTT

size: -
V: TRBV11-3
J: TRBJ1-1
D: -
CDR3: CASSTPGGPGTEAFF
DNA: TGTGCCAGCAGCACCCCGGGGGGACCAGGCACTGAAGCTTTCTTT